These T cell receptor beta chains were read from a single sample in a study of CD8+CD57+ T cells in acquired aplastic anemia. TCRdb re-called the reads with MiXCR, one entry per CDR3 protein. Seen here are 150,000 to 200,000 distinct CDR3 sequences, around 50% observed once, and the top ten hold about 3%. The source material was sorted CD4+, CD8+, or CD8+CD57+ T cells (not recorded which) from PBMCs. The receptors here all came from a human donor with aplastic anemia. Both conserved end residues are part of each CDR3. Fields, in order: CDR3 length, J gene, D gene, V gene, clone size, CDR3 protein, CDR3 DNA. The D gene is left open where the match is weak. Size is stated for part of the rows, as once, few or many counts, or as a class when the clone is expanded.

length: 13; J: TRBJ2-4; D: -; V: TRBV7-9; size: few; CDR3: CASSPDPGAIQYF; DNA: TGTGCCAGCAGCCCGGACCCGGGGGCCATTCAGTACTTC
length: 14; J: TRBJ2-5; D: -; V: TRBV7-3; size: many; CDR3: CASSLGSVGETQYF; DNA: TGTGCCAGCAGCTTAGGTTCGGTAGGGGAGACCCAGTACTTC
length: 14; J: TRBJ1-2; D: TRBD1; V: TRBV10-3; size: few; CDR3: CAISEGQGVYGYTF; DNA: TGTGCCATCAGTGAAGGACAGGGGGTATATGGCTACACCTTC
length: 14; J: TRBJ1-4; D: -; V: TRBV19; size: many; CDR3: CASSRGTTNEKLFF; DNA: TGTGCCAGTAGCCGAGGTACAACTAATGAAAAACTGTTTTTT
length: 15; J: TRBJ1-4; D: TRBD1; V: TRBV2; size: many; CDR3: CASHKNRGRIEKLFF; DNA: TGTGCCAGCCATAAAAATAGGGGGCGTATTGAAAAACTGTTTTTT
length: 17; J: TRBJ2-2; D: TRBD2; V: TRBV5-1; size: many; CDR3: CASSPTIAGANTGELFF; DNA: TGCGCCAGCAGCCCAACCATAGCGGGAGCTAACACCGGGGAGCTGTTTTTT
length: 16; J: TRBJ2-1; D: -; V: TRBV14; size: many; CDR3: CASSQVVRAPYNEQFF; DNA: TGTGCCAGCAGCCAAGTTGTGCGGGCGCCCTACAATGAGCAGTTCTTC
length: 15; J: TRBJ1-2; D: -; V: TRBV7-9; size: many; CDR3: CASSLWTQKGYGYTF; DNA: TGTGCCAGCAGCTTATGGACCCAGAAGGGCTATGGCTACACCTTC
length: 16; J: TRBJ2-2; D: -; V: TRBV20-1; size: many; CDR3: CSARDLKFGASGELFF; DNA: TGCAGTGCTAGAGATCTCAAATTTGGGGCAAGCGGGGAGCTGTTTTTT
length: 15; J: TRBJ2-7; D: -; V: TRBV27; size: -; CDR3: CASSSSGTTSYEQYF; DNA: TGTGCCAGCAGTTCCTCCGGGACAACGTCCTACGAGCAGTACTTC
length: 14; J: TRBJ1-2; D: -; V: TRBV13; size: -; CDR3: CASSLARDDYGYTF; DNA: TGTGCCAGCAGCTTAGCGCGGGACGACTATGGCTACACCTTC
length: 17; J: TRBJ2-6; D: TRBD2; V: TRBV15; size: -; CDR3: CATSERDVDTGANVLTF; DNA: TGTGCCACCAGCGAGCGGGATGTCGACACCGGGGCCAACGTCCTGACTTTC